This TCR beta chain was retrieved from a study of T cell responses to AZD1222 COVID-19 vaccine. Study findings and constraints: Vaccine-associated CD4 TCRs spanned spike, dominant at 160-218 and 743-854. White British ancestry dominated among donors, who included more females, and clonal diversity was possibly underestimated. Baseline seropositivity characterized only 5 or 6 AZD1222 recipients.

This clone was detected only a few times. Antigen unknown. Assay used: immunoSEQ multiplex PCR; TCRdb lists only in-frame clones, some missing. This table has about 100,000 clones, about 86% appearing once. This clonotype was obtained from an adult in good health. The sequencing used peripheral blood, collected on day 0 of AZD1222 vaccination.

CDR3: CASSQEDRVGGYTF. Written as DNA, the CDR3 is TGTGCCAGCAGCCAAGAGGACAGGGTTGGAGGCTACACCTTC. The gene calls are TRBV14 and TRBJ1-2; TRBD1 matches 8 bases. Germline V gene sequence: CDR1 SGHDN, CDR2 FVKESK. The CDR3 extends over 14 amino acids. J gave up 8 bases and V 0 bases, and 5 bases lay outside the gene matches.